Listed below are T cell receptor beta chains from one sample, sequenced in a study of T cell responses to AZD1222 COVID-19 vaccine. TCRdb keeps only in-frame clones here, not all; method: immunoSEQ multiplex PCR. Among 90,000 to 95,000 clones listed, roughly 91% were seen once. The sample here was peripheral blood, taken on day 0 of AZD1222 vaccination. These receptors were taken from an adult in good health. The CDR3 runs from the conserved cysteine through the conserved F or W. Each record gives: V gene, J gene, D gene, clone size, CDR3 protein, CDR3 DNA. A D gene is named only where the DNA matches it firmly. Not every row has a clone size; where given, it reads once, few, many or a size class.

TRBV2,TRBJ1-2,-,-,CASFRDTVWHYTF,TGTGCCAGCTTCAGGGATACCGTCTGGCACTACACCTTC
TRBV11-2,TRBJ2-3,TRBD1,-,CASSPQTGTQYF,TGTGCCAGCAGCCCGCAGACAGGGACGCAGTATTTT
TRBV19,TRBJ1-5,-,-,CASRKGEWSNQPQHF,TGTGCCAGCCGGAAGGGGGAATGGAGCAATCAGCCCCAGCATTTT
TRBV19,TRBJ1-4,-,-,CASSFRSTTNEKLFF,TGTGCCAGTAGCTTCAGGTCTACAACTAATGAAAAACTGTTTTTT
TRBV9,TRBJ2-3,-,-,CASSAVGAADTQYF,TGTGCCAGCAGCGCCGTAGGGGCGGCAGATACGCAGTATTTT
TRBV6-6,TRBJ1-2,-,-,CASTLSGGSNYGYTF,TGTGCCAGCACCCTCTCGGGCGGAAGTAACTATGGCTACACCTTC
TRBV5-1,TRBJ2-5,TRBD1,once,CASSQPAGTAQETQYF,TGCGCCAGCAGCCAGCCGGCCGGGACAGCTCAGGAGACCCAGTACTTC
TRBV28,TRBJ2-3,TRBD1,-,CASSPGTGSTDTQYF,TGTGCCAGCAGCCCCGGGACAGGGAGCACAGATACGCAGTATTTT
TRBV7-9,TRBJ1-2,TRBD1,-,CASSLASGKGAYGYTF,TGTGCCAGCAGCTTAGCGTCGGGGAAGGGGGCCTATGGCTACACCTTC
TRBV7-9,TRBJ2-2,-,once,CASSLVPPRELFF,TGTGCCAGCAGCTTAGTACCCCCGAGGGAGCTGTTTTTT
TRBV19,TRBJ1-1,-,-,CASSEIDRNTEAFF,TGTGCCAGTAGCGAAATAGACAGGAACACTGAAGCTTTCTTT
TRBV6-5,TRBJ1-2,-,once,CASSLDPVYGYTF,TGTGCCAGCAGTTTGGACCCAGTCTATGGCTACACCTTC
TRBV7-2,TRBJ2-3,-,-,CASSSGYLNTDTQYF,TGTGCCAGCAGCTCAGGATACTTAAACACAGATACGCAGTATTTT
TRBV4-2,TRBJ1-4,TRBD1,-,CASSRPDRPEKLFF,TGTGCCAGCAGCCGCCCGGACAGGCCTGAAAAACTGTTTTTT
TRBV18,TRBJ1-2,TRBD1,-,CASSLDRGDGYTF,TGTGCCAGCTCCCTTGACAGGGGAGATGGCTACACCTTC
TRBV27,TRBJ2-2,-,-,CASSWGTGELFF,TGTGCCAGCAGTTGGGGCACCGGGGAGCTGTTTTTT
TRBV6-5,TRBJ2-5,-,-,CASRNIGETQYF,TGTGCCAGCAGGAATATCGGAGAGACCCAGTACTTC
TRBV7-3,TRBJ1-2,-,-,CASSSPGAYGYTF,TGTGCCAGCAGCTCCCCGGGGGCATATGGCTACACCTTC
TRBV28,TRBJ1-2,TRBD1,-,CASSYRGSYGYTF,TGTGCCAGCAGTTACAGGGGGAGCTATGGCTACACCTTC
TRBV19,TRBJ1-1,-,once,CASSSREYWGTEAFF,TGTGCCAGTAGTTCCCGGGAATATTGGGGCACTGAAGCTTTCTTT
TRBV7-8,TRBJ2-5,-,-,CASSQDRDPFQETQYF,TGTGCCAGCAGCCAAGACCGGGACCCTTTTCAAGAGACCCAGTACTTC
TRBV7-2,TRBJ1-2,-,-,CASSLHREDGYTF,TGTGCCAGCAGCTTACACAGGGAAGATGGCTACACCTTC
TRBV18,TRBJ1-3,TRBD1,-,CASSLLGQAQSGNTIYF,TGTGCCAGCTCTCTTCTAGGACAGGCTCAATCTGGAAACACCATATATTTT
TRBV9,TRBJ2-2,TRBD2,-,CASSVTGTSDTGELFF,TGTGCCAGCAGCGTAACCGGGACTAGTGACACCGGGGAGCTGTTTTTT
TRBV4-3,TRBJ2-2,TRBD1,-,CASSPDRVGELFF,TGCGCCAGCAGCCCGGACAGGGTCGGGGAGCTGTTTTTT
TRBV4-2,TRBJ1-2,-,few,CASSQGIGPQDYGYTF,TGTGCCAGCAGCCAGGGGATCGGACCCCAGGACTATGGCTACACCTTC
TRBV28,TRBJ1-5,-,-,CASSLIDQPQHF,TGTGCCAGCAGTTTGATAGATCAGCCCCAGCATTTT
TRBV7-9,TRBJ1-2,TRBD1,-,CASSPRDRGDGGYTF,TGTGCCAGCAGCCCCCGGGACAGGGGAGACGGTGGCTACACCTTC
TRBV19,TRBJ2-4,-,few,CASSIGPLGVQYF,TGTGCCAGTAGTATTGGTCCCCTGGGGGTTCAGTACTTC
TRBV4-3,TRBJ2-7,-,-,CASSQDITGSTYEQYF,TGCGCCAGCAGCCAAGATATCACAGGTAGCACCTACGAGCAGTACTTC
TRBV28,TRBJ2-7,TRBD1,-,CASSFRRTGVYEQYF,TGTGCCAGCAGTTTTAGGAGGACAGGGGTATACGAGCAGTACTTC
TRBV7-2,TRBJ2-5,-,-,CASSLFGGAEETQYF,TGTGCCAGCAGCTTGTTCGGAGGGGCCGAAGAGACCCAGTACTTC
TRBV28,TRBJ1-2,-,-,CASSFRNYGYTF,TGTGCCAGCAGTTTCCGGAACTATGGCTACACCTTC
TRBV28,TRBJ1-4,TRBD1,-,CASSSTGGGLGEKLFF,TGTGCCAGCAGCTCAACAGGGGGGGGTTTGGGAGAAAAACTGTTTTTT
TRBV18,TRBJ1-2,-,once,CASSQGSGNYGYTF,TGTGCCAGCTCACAGGGGTCGGGTAACTATGGCTACACCTTC
TRBV27,TRBJ1-2,-,-,CASSPRGGQNYGYTF,TGTGCCAGCAGTCCACGGGGTGGGCAGAACTATGGCTACACCTTC
TRBV6-5,TRBJ2-3,-,-,CASRYGGTDTQYF,TGTGCCAGCAGGTACGGGGGCACAGATACGCAGTATTTT
TRBV6-5,TRBJ1-1,-,few,CATPGQMNTEAFF,TGTGCCACCCCAGGGCAGATGAACACTGAAGCTTTCTTT
TRBV9,TRBJ1-6,TRBD1,-,CASSGDRGRNSPLHF,TGTGCCAGCAGCGGGGACAGGGGGCGTAATTCACCCCTCCACTTT
TRBV4-3,TRBJ2-3,-,once,CASSQDSWGAGGRDTQYF,TGCGCCAGCAGCCAAGACTCGTGGGGGGCCGGTGGGAGAGATACGCAGTATTTT
TRBV18,TRBJ1-5,-,-,CASSPEVNQPQHF,TGTGCCAGCTCACCGGAGGTCAATCAGCCCCAGCATTTT
TRBV6-1,TRBJ1-2,-,-,CASSEQGWGGANYGYTF,TGTGCCAGCAGTGAGCAAGGTTGGGGGGGAGCAAACTATGGCTACACCTTC
TRBV3-1/TRBV3-2,TRBJ1-2,-,-,CASSQDLGGDSTRLGYTF,TGTGCCAGCAGCCAAGATCTGGGGGGAGACAGCACGAGGTTGGGCTACACCTTC
TRBV7-3,TRBJ1-2,-,-,CASSLIFGGYTF,TGTGCCAGCAGCTTAATATTTGGCGGCTACACCTTC
TRBV4-2,TRBJ1-5,-,-,CASSQALSNQPQHF,TGTGCCAGCAGCCAAGCTTTAAGCAATCAGCCCCAGCATTTT
TRBV19,TRBJ1-5,-,-,CASTQRGAYQPQHF,TGTGCCAGTACCCAAAGGGGGGCTTATCAGCCCCAGCATTTT
TRBV3-1/TRBV3-2,TRBJ1-5,-,-,CASSQDVATPQHF,TGTGCCAGCAGCCAAGACGTCGCTACGCCCCAGCATTTT
TRBV27,TRBJ1-5,TRBD1,-,CAPPSRDRENQPQHF,TGTGCCCCACCTTCCCGGGACAGAGAAAATCAGCCCCAGCATTTT
TRBV24-1,TRBJ2-5,TRBD1,-,CATSDLRDSTKTQYF,TGTGCCACCAGTGATCTCCGGGACAGTACTAAGACCCAGTACTTC
TRBV6-2/TRBV6-3,TRBJ1-5,-,once,CASSYRGSQPQHF,TGTGCCAGCAGTTACAGGGGAAGTCAGCCCCAGCATTTT
TRBV2,TRBJ1-1,TRBD1,-,CARGTGNTEAFF,TGTGCCAGGGGGACAGGGAACACTGAAGCTTTCTTT
TRBV18,TRBJ1-5,-,-,CASSQNTGNQPQHF,TGTGCCAGCTCACAGAATACAGGGAATCAGCCCCAGCATTTT
TRBV2,TRBJ2-1,TRBD2,-,CASSELAGGYNEQFF,TGTGCCAGCAGTGAACTAGCGGGGGGGTACAATGAGCAGTTCTTC
TRBV4-1,TRBJ1-4,-,-,CASSQDPGSRGEKLFF,TGCGCCAGCAGCCAAGATCCAGGCAGCCGGGGTGAAAAACTGTTTTTT
TRBV2,TRBJ2-7,TRBD1,-,CASSAFGQDGSYEQYF,TGTGCCAGCAGTGCCTTCGGACAGGACGGCTCCTACGAGCAGTACTTC
TRBV5-1,TRBJ2-7,TRBD1,once,CASSNSQGVGEQYF,TGCGCCAGCAGTAACAGCCAGGGGGTCGGCGAGCAGTACTTC
TRBV5-4,TRBJ1-2,-,-,CASSSDRDGYTF,TGTGCCAGCAGCTCTGATCGGGATGGCTACACCTTC
TRBV19,TRBJ1-6,TRBD1,once,CATNDRTGLSPLHF,TGTGCCACCAATGACCGGACAGGGTTATCACCCCTCCACTTT
TRBV7-8,TRBJ2-7,TRBD1,-,CASSLTGDSSYEQYF,TGTGCCAGCAGCTTAACAGGGGACAGCTCCTACGAGCAGTACTTC